The next 9 T cell receptor beta chains were all read from a single sample in a study of cytomegalovirus exposure and HLA in healthy donors. Primers for the PCR totalled 60 Vbeta and 13 Jbeta. Generated by immunoSEQ multiplex PCR, the TCRdb table keeps only in-frame clones and is missing some. The sample carries nearly 110,000 clones, over 75% recorded once. The sequenced material came from PBMCs. These receptors were collected from a man aged 55 to 70 in good health and CMV-seronegative.

The V gene is TRBV30, the J gene TRBJ2-2; D might be TRBD2 (6 bases). Germline V CDR1 and CDR2: GTSNPN, SVGIG (reference sequence). CDR3 length: 14 residues. The germline V and J ends were trimmed by 5 bases and 2 bases, with 12 bases remaining between them. The CDR3, as DNA: TGTGCCTGGGAGGCTAGCGTAAACACCGGGGAGCTGTTTTTT. Encoded protein: CAWEASVNTGELFF.

The chain couples TRBV5-1 to TRBJ2-2, with 10 bases aligning to TRBD2. The junction had 11 bases not matched to a gene; V was cut back by 4 bases and J by 2 bases. The CDR3 consists of 18 residues. Germline loops: CDR1 SGHRS, CDR2 YFSETQ. CDR3 DNA: TGCGCCAGCAGCCCGTTGGGTAGCGGGGGGCTTAACACCGGGGAGCTGTTTTTT. Protein sequence: CASSPLGSGGLNTGELFF.

V gene TRBV7-2 combines with J gene TRBJ1-2; maybe TRBD1 (6 bases). V shed 5 bases and J shed 2 bases, with 12 bases lying between them. Germline-derived CDR1 and CDR2 are SGHTA and FQGNSA. The CDR3 runs 14 residues. CDR3 nucleotide sequence: TGTGCCAGCAGCGCAAACAGGGAAAACTATGGCTACACCTTC. This gives the protein CASSANRENYGYTF.

The chain joins TRBV19 to TRBJ1-2; 8 nucleotides line up with TRBD1. The CDR3 consists of 12 residues. With V trimmed by 8 bases and J by 4 bases, 3 bases remained unmatched. Germline CDR1 is LNHDA and CDR2 is SQIVND (reference sequence). The CDR3: CASRTGTYGYTF. CDR3 bases: TGTGCCAGTCGGACAGGGACCTATGGCTACACCTTC.

The chain has TRBV29-1 and TRBJ2-3, with D possibly being TRBD2 (6 bases). The V end was cut by 3 bases, the J end by 2 bases, with 15 bases between. Germline V gene sequence: CDR1 SQVTM, CDR2 ANQGSEA. The CDR3 extends over 15 amino acids. The CDR3 sequence is CSVEALAIYTDTQYF. The CDR3 coding sequence is TGCAGCGTTGAGGCGCTAGCGATTTACACAGATACGCAGTATTTT.

The chain joins TRBV6-1 to TRBJ1-5; D unclear. Germline-derived CDR1 and CDR2 are MNHNS and SASEGT. Deletions cut 7 bases from V and 0 bases from J, with 7 bases between. This CDR3 spans 13 amino acids. CDR3 sequence (DNA): TGTGCCAGCATCCAAAATAGCAATCAGCCCCAGCATTTT. Amino acid sequence: CASIQNSNQPQHF.

The chain recombines TRBV11-2 with TRBJ2-3; 7 bases are shared with TRBD1. Germline V gene data show CDR1 as SGHAT and CDR2 as FQNNGV. V shed 4 bases and J 0 bases; nucleotides not matched to a gene: 10. The CDR3 spans 17 residues. The CDR3 DNA reads TGTGCCAGCAGCTGGGGAGCTCGACAGGGAAGCACAGATACGCAGTATTTT. This encodes CASSWGARQGSTDTQYF.

The chain combines TRBV7-2 with TRBJ2-1, with a weak D call TRBD1 (5 bases). V shed 5 bases and J shed 12 bases, with 17 bases lying between them. Germline values: CDR1 SGHTA, CDR2 FQGNSA. The CDR3 runs 13 residues. The CDR3 here is CASSLKAQGGQFF. The CDR3 DNA reads as TGTGCCAGCAGCCTAAAGGCCCAGGGCGGGCAGTTCTTC.

Details on this clone: The sample has other DNA sequences that encode this CDR3 too. The rearrangement links TRBV5-1 to TRBJ1-1; possible D gene TRBD1, 6 bases. CDR1 is SGHRS and CDR2 is YFSETQ in the germline V gene. V gave up 2 bases and J gave up 1 base, with 6 bases separating them. CDR3 length equals 13 residues. CDR3 sequence (DNA): TGCGCCAGCAGCTTACAGGGGAACACTGAAGCTTTCTTT. This translates into CASSLQGNTEAFF. Full variable domain (missing parts from reference TRBV5-1 and TRBJ1-1): KAGVTQTPRYLIKTRGQQVTLSCSPISGHRSVSWYQQTPGQGLQFLFEYFSETQRNKGNFPGRFSGRQFSNSRSEMNVSTLELGDSALYLCASSLQGNTEAFFGQGTRLTVV.